This T cell receptor (beta chain) was identified in a study of OX40 agonist ivuxolimab in advanced cancers. The overall study: Ivuxolimab is an agonistic anti-OX40 (CD134) antibody, and patients were treated with it. Six ivuxolimab dose levels, 0.01 to 10 mg/kg, were given intravenously every 2 weeks. General study points: People who partly responded at 0.1-3.0 mg/kg had some of the least clonal expansion seen. On average, a greater number of expanded clones characterised CD8+ T cells relative to CD4+.

The V and J ends lost 2 bases and 5 bases respectively, with 18 bases between them. The germline CDR1 and CDR2 sequences are SGHAT and FQNNGV. This CDR3 is built from 16 residues. The data were produced by immunoSEQ multiplex PCR, yet TCRdb's version contains in-frame clones alone and is incomplete. The sample has some 73,000 clones, 85% to 90% seen once. On this clone itself: Antigen specificity is unknown.

The chain has TRBV11-2 and TRBJ1-2, with D perhaps TRBD1 (5 bases). The sequence derives from an adult with an advanced solid tumor such as melanoma, head and neck, liver or kidney cancer. Sequences were derived from CD4+ or CD8+ T cells sorted from blood, sampled in a trial of the OX40 agonist ivuxolimab. The CDR3 here is CASSLSRVREAYGYTF. The CDR3 DNA sequence: TGTGCCAGCAGCTTAAGCAGGGTTAGAGAGGCGTATGGCTACACCTTC.